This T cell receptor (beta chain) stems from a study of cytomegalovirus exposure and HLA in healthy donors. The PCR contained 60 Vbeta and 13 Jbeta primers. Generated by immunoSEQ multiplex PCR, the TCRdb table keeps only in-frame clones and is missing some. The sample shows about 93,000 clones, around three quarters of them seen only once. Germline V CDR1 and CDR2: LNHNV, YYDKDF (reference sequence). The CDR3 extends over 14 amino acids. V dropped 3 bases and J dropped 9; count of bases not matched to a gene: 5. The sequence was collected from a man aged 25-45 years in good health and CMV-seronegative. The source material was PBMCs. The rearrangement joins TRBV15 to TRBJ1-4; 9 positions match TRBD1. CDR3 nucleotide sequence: TGTGCCACCAGCAGCGACAGGGGGATTAAAAAACTGTTTTTT. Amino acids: CATSSDRGIKKLFF.